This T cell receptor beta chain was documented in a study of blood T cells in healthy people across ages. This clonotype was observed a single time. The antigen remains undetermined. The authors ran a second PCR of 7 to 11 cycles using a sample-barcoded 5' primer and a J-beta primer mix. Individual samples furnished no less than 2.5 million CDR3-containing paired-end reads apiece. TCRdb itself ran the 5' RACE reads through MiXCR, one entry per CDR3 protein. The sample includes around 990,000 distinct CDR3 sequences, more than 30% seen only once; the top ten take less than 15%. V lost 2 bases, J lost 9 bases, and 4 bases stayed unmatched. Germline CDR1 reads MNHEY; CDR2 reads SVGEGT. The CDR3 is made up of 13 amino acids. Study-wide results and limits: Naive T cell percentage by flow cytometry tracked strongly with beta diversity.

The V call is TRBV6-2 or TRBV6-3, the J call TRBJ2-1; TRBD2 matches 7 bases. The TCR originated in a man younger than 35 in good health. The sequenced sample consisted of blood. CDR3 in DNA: TGTGCCAGCAGTTACGTTACGGGAGGTGAGCAGTTCTTC. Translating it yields CASSYVTGGEQFF.